This entry features one T cell receptor beta chain sequence. V gave up 0 bases and J gave up 6 bases, with 13 bases separating them. The CDR3 has 15 residues. Germline lookup yields CDR1 LGHNA and CDR2 YSLEER. Treatment defined: some 20 received Ad26.COV2.S at low or high dose, single or two shots; 5 received placebo; per-sample allocation not given. Sampling occurred on day 63 after the first vaccine or placebo injection. Produced via immunoSEQ multiplex PCR; TCRdb's table is partial and in-frame only. This table holds some 420,000 clones, over 75% found once. These data are taken from a study of Ad26.COV2.S vaccination and SARS-CoV-2 variants.

Material: peripheral blood, obtained in a trial of Ad26.COV2.S vaccine versus placebo. This TCR was sampled from a person aged 18-65 years who received the Ad26.COV2.S COVID-19 vaccine or a placebo. V is TRBV4-3 and J is TRBJ2-3, with D perhaps TRBD2 (5 bases). CDR3: CASSQEREGTDTQYF. The CDR3, as DNA: TGCGCCAGCAGCCAAGAACGGGAAGGTACGGATACGCAGTATTTT.